What follows is one TCR beta chain and its context. No antigen is known for it. The data stem from a study of cytomegalovirus exposure and HLA in healthy donors. Across the study: Earlier findings included some 100 million unique TCR beta sequences obtained from about 179 million T cells.

V lost 6 bases, J lost 2 bases, and 12 bases lay in between. CDR1 MNHNS and CDR2 SASEGT come from the germline V gene. This CDR3 has 14 amino acids. Study outcomes and limitations: Among TCR beta chains, those listed as cytomegalovirus-associated numbered fewer than 200. A further, later analysis showed that HLA-associated TCR beta chains (compared with equally common others) were more clonally expanded.

Vbeta (60) and Jbeta (13) primers were used in the PCR. Per the study methods: About 83 million unique TCR beta chains, roughly 11 million shared, were counted in a later analysis. Some clones are missing from TCRdb's copy, which holds only in-frame ones; the method was immunoSEQ multiplex PCR. D and trimming were read from the DNA, whereas the V and J calls and clone size are those reported in that table. Of roughly 180,000 clones detected, 65% to 90% appear once; the ten largest clones hold around 1.2%. The chain carries TRBV6-1 and TRBJ2-3, with no clear D. The receptor comes from a girl aged 2 to 10 in good health and CMV-seropositive. The specimen was PBMCs. The CDR3 protein is CASRTETYTDTQYF. CDR3 bases: TGTGCCAGCAGAACAGAGACATACACAGATACGCAGTATTTT.